These 16 T cell receptor beta chains came from one sample sequenced in a study of cytomegalovirus exposure and HLA in healthy donors. The PCR ran on 60 Vbeta and 13 Jbeta primers. Assay used: immunoSEQ multiplex PCR; TCRdb lists only in-frame clones, some missing. Of tens of thousands of clones detected, roughly 80% appear once; the ten largest clones hold 6.2%. Specimen: PBMCs. The receptors stem from a woman aged 50 to 60 in good health and CMV-seropositive.

V gene TRBV9 combines with J gene TRBJ1-1, with D perhaps TRBD1 (6 bases). The germline V and J ends were trimmed by 3 bases and 7 bases, with 16 bases remaining between them. The V gene's germline CDR1 is SGDLS and CDR2 YYNGEE. This CDR3 spans 14 amino acids. The CDR3 region has the DNA TGTGCCAGCAGCGGACGAGGGGGATCGAGTGAAGCTTTCTTT. Protein sequence: CASSGRGGSSEAFF.

A few counts support this clone. J is TRBJ1-4 and V is TRBV7-8; D is possibly TRBD1 (5 bases). The V gene lost 5 bases and the J gene lost 7 bases, with 17 bases spanning the gap. Germline CDR1 and CDR2: SGHVS and FQNEAQ. This CDR3 region has 15 residues. CDR3 amino acids: CASSHDRYPIEKLFF. DNA of the CDR3: TGTGCCAGCAGCCACGACAGATACCCGATTGAAAAACTGTTTTTT.

The genes are TRBV4-2 and TRBJ1-2; 8 bases map to TRBD1. J gave up 7 bases and V 3 bases, and 4 bases lay outside the gene matches. This CDR3 comprises 13 residues. Per germline, CDR1 LGHNA and CDR2 YNFKEQ. This chain's CDR3 is CASSQTGASGYTF. CDR3 bases: TGTGCCAGCAGCCAGACAGGGGCATCTGGCTACACCTTC.

As for this clone: Distinct nucleotide sequences in the sample also encode this CDR3. CDR3 sequence (DNA): TGTGCCTGGAGTAGACAGGGAGACTATGGCTACACCTTC. It codes for CAWSRQGDYGYTF. The chain has TRBV30 and TRBJ1-2; 7 positions agree with TRBD1. The CDR3 loop spans 13 amino acids. The V gene end was trimmed by 2 bases and the J gene end by 3 bases; junction bases not matched to a gene: 3. CDR1 GTSNPN and CDR2 SVGIG come from the germline V gene (reference sequence).

This chain uses TRBV19 with TRBJ2-2; no definite D call. The germline V and J ends were trimmed by 5 bases and 4 bases, with 14 bases remaining between them. The germline V gene encodes CDR1 LNHDA and CDR2 SQIVND (reference sequence). The CDR3 loop spans 15 amino acids. The CDR3 coding sequence is TGTGCCAGTAGTGTTACTGGGCAAGGCACCGGGGAGCTGTTTTTT. Protein product: CASSVTGQGTGELFF.

This rearrangement joins TRBV7-8 to TRBJ2-1; D unresolved. Trimming removed 2 bases from V and 7 bases from J, with 12 bases in between. CDR1 and CDR2 from the germline V gene are SGHVS and FQNEAQ. The CDR3 runs to 14 residues. The CDR3 region has the DNA TGTGCCAGCAGCTTAATGGTTCAGGATAATGAGCAGTTCTTC. It codes for CASSLMVQDNEQFF.

J is TRBJ1-4 and V is TRBV30, with D hard to call. CDR1 is GTSNPN, CDR2 SVGIG, per germline (reference sequence). Trimming removed 0 bases at V and 8 bases at J, with 10 bases between. The length of the CDR3 is 13 residues. Here the CDR3 reads CAWSVRGGEKLFF. CDR3 DNA sequence: TGTGCCTGGAGTGTACGGGGAGGGGAAAAACTGTTTTTT.

This chain joins TRBV4-1 and TRBJ1-5; 8 bases are shared with TRBD1. Germline CDR1 is MGHRA and CDR2 is YSYEKL. This CDR3 has 15 residues. V dropped 4 bases and J dropped 1; count of bases not matched to a gene: 3. The CDR3 DNA reads as TGCGCCAGCAGCCGGGACAGGACGAGCAATCAGCCCCAGCATTTT. Its protein product is CASSRDRTSNQPQHF.

The gene calls are TRBV10-1 and TRBJ1-2; D might be TRBD1 (6 bases). CDR1 WNHNN and CDR2 SYGVQD come from the germline V gene (reference sequence). The CDR3 length is 15 residues. V lost 6 bases, J lost 4 bases, and 18 bases lay in between. In DNA form, the CDR3 reads TGCGCCAGCAGGAAGAGGGACACCCCGAGCTATGGCTACACCTTC. It encodes CASRKRDTPSYGYTF.

CDR3 bases: TGTGCCATTCGGACAGGGGGGACTGAAGCTTTCTTT. It translates to CAIRTGGTEAFF. The chain uses TRBV19 and TRBJ1-1; TRBD1 matches at 10 bases. Germline V lookup: CDR1 LNHDA, CDR2 SQIVND (reference sequence). The CDR3 has 12 amino acids. J was trimmed by 5 bases and V by 10 bases; bases with no gene match: 4.

The CDR3 is CASSPGQNEKLFF. In DNA form, the CDR3 reads TGTGCCAGTAGTCCGGGACAGAATGAAAAACTGTTTTTT. The rearrangement links TRBV19 to TRBJ1-4, with 7 bases fitting TRBD1. With V trimmed by 5 bases and J by 5 bases, 2 bases remained unmatched. CDR1 LNHDA and CDR2 SQIVND come from the germline V gene (reference sequence). The CDR3 totals 13 residues.

The chain joins TRBV7-9 to TRBJ1-2, with D maybe TRBD1 (6 bases). Per the germline V gene, CDR1 is SEHNR and CDR2 is FQNEAQ (reference sequence). The germline V and J ends were trimmed by 5 bases and 8 bases, with 27 bases remaining between them. This CDR3 is 17 amino acids long. This CDR3 reads CASSANPGHRDLRGYTF. The CDR3 DNA follows: TGTGCCAGCAGCGCGAACCCGGGACATAGGGATCTTAGGGGCTACACCTTC.

This clone was detected only a few times. The chain carries TRBV27 and TRBJ1-2; 7 bases are a match to TRBD1. The CDR3 is 16 amino acids. Germline V CDR1 and CDR2: MNHEY, SMNVEV (reference sequence). V lost 0 bases and J lost 7; bases outside the gene matches: 11. CDR3 region: CASSLSMGDRYFGYTF. Written as DNA, the CDR3 is TGTGCCAGCAGTTTATCGATGGGGGACAGATATTTTGGCTACACCTTC.

On this clone itself: An end of the junction differs from the germline gene, which may be a read error. V is TRBV25-1 and J is TRBJ2-2; 10 bases line up with TRBD1. The CDR3 covers 16 residues. Germline assignment: CDR1 MGHDK and CDR2 SYGVNS. The CDR3 sequence: CASNEGQGGLAGELFF. For the CDR3, the DNA is TGTGCCAGCAATGAAGGACAGGGGGGTCTCGCCGGGGAGCTGTTTTTT.

V and J are TRBV2 and TRBJ2-5; 16 bases map to TRBD2. The ends lost 6 bases at V and 7 bases at J; junction bases unmatched: 5. The CDR3 is 15 residues long. Per the germline V gene, CDR1 is SNHLY and CDR2 is FYNNEI. The CDR3 loop is CASRGLAGGGGTQYF. CDR3 DNA: TGTGCCAGCAGGGGACTAGCGGGGGGGGGCGGGACCCAGTACTTC.

The CDR3 DNA reads as TGTGCCAGCAGCGTTACTTGGCGGATCACAGATACGCAGTATTTT. Its translation: CASSVTWRITDTQYF. The genes are TRBV9 and TRBJ2-3; D is unclear. Trimming took off 2 bases at V and 2 bases at J, with 12 bases between the two ends. Germline-derived CDR1 and CDR2 are SGDLS and YYNGEE. The CDR3 consists of 15 residues.